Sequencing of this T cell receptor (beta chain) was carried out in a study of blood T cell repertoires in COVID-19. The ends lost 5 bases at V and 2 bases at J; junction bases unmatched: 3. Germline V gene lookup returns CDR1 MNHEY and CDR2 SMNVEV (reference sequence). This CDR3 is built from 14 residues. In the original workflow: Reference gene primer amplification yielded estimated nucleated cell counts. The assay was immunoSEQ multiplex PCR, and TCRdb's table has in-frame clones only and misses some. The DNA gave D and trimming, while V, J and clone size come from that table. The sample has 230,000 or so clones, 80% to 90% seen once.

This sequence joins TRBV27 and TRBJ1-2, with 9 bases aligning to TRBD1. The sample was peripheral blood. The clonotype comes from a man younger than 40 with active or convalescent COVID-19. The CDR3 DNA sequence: TGTGCCAGCAGTCAGACAGGGGGGAACTATGGCTACACCTTC. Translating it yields CASSQTGGNYGYTF.